This T cell receptor beta chain was sequenced for a study of control samples from healthy donors and cancer patients. Germline values: CDR1 SGHRS, CDR2 YFSETQ. The CDR3 extends over 17 amino acids. Unmatched junction bases numbered 8, after V lost 4 bases and J lost 1 base. Here immunoSEQ multiplex PCR was the method, and the copy in TCRdb shows in-frame clones only, minus some. The data contain about 130,000 clones, roughly 92% of them singletons. The rearrangement uses TRBV5-1 and TRBJ2-2; 9 bases agree with TRBD2. Sequencing input: blood. The TCR was taken from a man aged 18 to 30 in good health. CDR3 sequence reads: CASSRIAGAQNTGELFF. The CDR3 DNA reads TGCGCCAGCAGCCGGATAGCGGGGGCCCAGAACACCGGGGAGCTGTTTTTT.